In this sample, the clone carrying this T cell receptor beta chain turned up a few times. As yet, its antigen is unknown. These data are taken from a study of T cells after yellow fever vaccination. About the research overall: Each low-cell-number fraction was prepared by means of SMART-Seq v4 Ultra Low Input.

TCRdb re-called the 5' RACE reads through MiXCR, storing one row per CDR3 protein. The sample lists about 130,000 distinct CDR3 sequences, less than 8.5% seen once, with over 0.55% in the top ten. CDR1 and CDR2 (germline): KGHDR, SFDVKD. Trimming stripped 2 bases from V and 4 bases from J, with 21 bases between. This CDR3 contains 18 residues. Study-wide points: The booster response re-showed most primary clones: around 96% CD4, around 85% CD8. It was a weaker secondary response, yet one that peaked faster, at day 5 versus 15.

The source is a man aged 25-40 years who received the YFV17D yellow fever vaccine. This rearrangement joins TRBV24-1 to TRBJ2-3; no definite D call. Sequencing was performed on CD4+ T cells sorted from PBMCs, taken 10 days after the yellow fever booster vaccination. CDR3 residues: CATSDSRAPVWSADTQYF. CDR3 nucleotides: TGTGCCACCAGTGATTCTCGGGCTCCAGTATGGTCTGCAGATACGCAGTATTTT.